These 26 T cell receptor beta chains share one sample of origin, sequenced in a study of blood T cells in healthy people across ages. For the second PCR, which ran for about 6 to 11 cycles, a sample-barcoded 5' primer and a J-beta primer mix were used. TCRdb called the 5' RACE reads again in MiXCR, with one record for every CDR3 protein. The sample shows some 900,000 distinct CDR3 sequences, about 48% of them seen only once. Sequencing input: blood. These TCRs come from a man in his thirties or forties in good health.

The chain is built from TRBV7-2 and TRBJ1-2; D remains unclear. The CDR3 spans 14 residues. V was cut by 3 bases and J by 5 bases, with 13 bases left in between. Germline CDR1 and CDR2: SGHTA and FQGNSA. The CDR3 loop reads CASSLPPSQYGYTF. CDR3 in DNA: TGTGCCAGCAGCTTGCCGCCTTCCCAATATGGCTACACCTTC.

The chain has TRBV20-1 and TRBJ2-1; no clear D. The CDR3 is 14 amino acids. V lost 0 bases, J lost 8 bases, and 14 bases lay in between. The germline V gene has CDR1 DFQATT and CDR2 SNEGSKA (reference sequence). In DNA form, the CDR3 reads TGCAGTGCTAGAGATCTATTCCAGCACGATGAGCAGTTCTTC. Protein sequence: CSARDLFQHDEQFF.

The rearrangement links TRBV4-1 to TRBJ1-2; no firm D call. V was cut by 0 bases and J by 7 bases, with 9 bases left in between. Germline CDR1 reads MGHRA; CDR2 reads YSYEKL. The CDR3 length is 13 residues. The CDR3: CASSQDRSCGYTF. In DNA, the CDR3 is TGCGCCAGCAGCCAAGATAGGTCCTGTGGCTACACCTTC.

CDR3 sequence: CASSLRLSNSPLHF. DNA for the CDR3: TGTGCCAGCAGTTTACGGTTGAGTAATTCACCCCTCCACTTT. V is TRBV27 and J is TRBJ1-6; D is undetermined. Looked up from germline, CDR1 is MNHEY and CDR2 is SMNVEV (reference sequence). The CDR3 is 14 amino acids. The V end was cut by 2 bases, the J end by 6 bases, with 8 bases between.

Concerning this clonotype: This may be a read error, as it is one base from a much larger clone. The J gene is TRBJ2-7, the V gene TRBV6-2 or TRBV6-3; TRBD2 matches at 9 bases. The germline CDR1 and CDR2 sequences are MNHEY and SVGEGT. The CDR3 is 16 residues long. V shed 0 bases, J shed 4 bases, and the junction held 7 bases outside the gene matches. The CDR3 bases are TGTGCCAGCAGTTACTCGGATCGAGCGGGGGGATACGAGCAGTACTTC. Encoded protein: CASSYSDRAGGYEQYF.

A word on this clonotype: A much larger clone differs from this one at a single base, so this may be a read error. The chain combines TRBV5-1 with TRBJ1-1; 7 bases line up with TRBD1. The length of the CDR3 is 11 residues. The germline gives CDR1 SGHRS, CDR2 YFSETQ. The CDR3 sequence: CASSFGTEAIF. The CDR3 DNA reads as TGCGCCAGCAGCTTCGGGACAGAAGCTATCTTT.

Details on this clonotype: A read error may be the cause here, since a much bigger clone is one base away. CDR3 coding DNA: TGCGCCAGCAGCTTGGGGGCAGGGGGCTACGATGAGCAGTACTTC. Protein sequence: CASSLGAGGYDEQYF. The chain carries TRBV5-1 and TRBJ2-4; 8 bases match TRBD1. Trimming removed 0 bases from V and 13 bases from J; junction bases left unmatched: 12. The length of the CDR3 is 15 residues. Germline values: CDR1 SGHRS, CDR2 YFSETQ.

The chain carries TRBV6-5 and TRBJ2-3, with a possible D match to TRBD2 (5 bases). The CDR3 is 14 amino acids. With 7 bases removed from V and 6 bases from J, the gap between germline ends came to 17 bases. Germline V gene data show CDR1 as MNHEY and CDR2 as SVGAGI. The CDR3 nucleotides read TGTGCCAGCACTAGCCTGTCCCACTGGGATACGCAGTATTTT. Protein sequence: CASTSLSHWDTQYF.

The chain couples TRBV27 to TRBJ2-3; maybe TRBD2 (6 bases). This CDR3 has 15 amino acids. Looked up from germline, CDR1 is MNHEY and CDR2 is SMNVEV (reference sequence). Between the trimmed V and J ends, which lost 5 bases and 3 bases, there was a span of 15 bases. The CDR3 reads CASSGTPGITDTQYF. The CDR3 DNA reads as TGTGCCAGCAGTGGGACTCCAGGAATTACAGATACGCAGTATTTT.

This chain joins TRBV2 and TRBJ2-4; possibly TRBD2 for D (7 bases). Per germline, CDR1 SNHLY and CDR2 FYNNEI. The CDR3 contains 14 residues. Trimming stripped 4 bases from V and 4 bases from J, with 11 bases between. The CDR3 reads CASSGRGPKNIQYF. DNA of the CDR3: TGTGCCAGCAGTGGGCGGGGGCCTAAAAACATTCAGTACTTC.

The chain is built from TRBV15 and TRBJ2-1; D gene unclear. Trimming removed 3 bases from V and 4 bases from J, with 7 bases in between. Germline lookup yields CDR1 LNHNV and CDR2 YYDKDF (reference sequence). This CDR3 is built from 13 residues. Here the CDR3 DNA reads TGTGCCACCAGCAGCCCCTTATACAATGAGCAGTTCTTC. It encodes CATSSPLYNEQFF.

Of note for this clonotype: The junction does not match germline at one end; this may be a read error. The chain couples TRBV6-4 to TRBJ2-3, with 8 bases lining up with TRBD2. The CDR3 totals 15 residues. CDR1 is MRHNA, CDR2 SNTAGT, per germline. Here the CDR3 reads CASSDSTGGADTQCF. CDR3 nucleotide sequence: TGTGCCAGCAGTGACTCGACCGGGGGGGCCGATACACAGTGTTTT.

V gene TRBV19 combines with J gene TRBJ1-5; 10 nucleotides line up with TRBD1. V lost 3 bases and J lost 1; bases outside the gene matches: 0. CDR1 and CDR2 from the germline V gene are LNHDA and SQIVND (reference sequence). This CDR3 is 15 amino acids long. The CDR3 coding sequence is TGTGCCAGTAGTATGGGACAGGGGAGCAATCAGCCCCAGCATTTT. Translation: CASSMGQGSNQPQHF.

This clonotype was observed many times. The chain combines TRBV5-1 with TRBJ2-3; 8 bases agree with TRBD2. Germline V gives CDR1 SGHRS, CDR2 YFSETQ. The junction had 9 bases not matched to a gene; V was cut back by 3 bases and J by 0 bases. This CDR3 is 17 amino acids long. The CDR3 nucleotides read TGCGCCAGCAGCTCCAATTTAGCGGGGACTAGCACAGATACGCAGTATTTT. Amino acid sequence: CASSSNLAGTSTDTQYF.

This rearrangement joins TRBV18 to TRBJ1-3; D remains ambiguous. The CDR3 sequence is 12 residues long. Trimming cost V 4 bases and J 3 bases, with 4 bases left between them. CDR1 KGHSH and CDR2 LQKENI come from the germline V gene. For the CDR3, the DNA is TGTGCCAGCTCACGAATTGGAAACACCATATATTTT. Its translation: CASSRIGNTIYF.

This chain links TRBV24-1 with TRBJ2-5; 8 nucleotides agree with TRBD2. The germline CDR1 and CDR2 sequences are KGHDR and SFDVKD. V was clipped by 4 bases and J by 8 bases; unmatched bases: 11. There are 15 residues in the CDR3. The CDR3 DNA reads TGTGCCACCAGTGACCCCACCGGGACTAGAGACACCCAGTACTTC. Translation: CATSDPTGTRDTQYF.

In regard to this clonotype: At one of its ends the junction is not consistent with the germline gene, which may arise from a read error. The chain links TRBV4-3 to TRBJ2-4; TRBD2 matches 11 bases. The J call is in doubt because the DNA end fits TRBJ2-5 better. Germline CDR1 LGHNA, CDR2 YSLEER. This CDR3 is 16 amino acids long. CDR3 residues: CAGSQEIAGGKETQYF. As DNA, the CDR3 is TGCGCCGGCAGCCAAGAGATAGCGGGGGGGAAAGAGACCCAGTACTTC.

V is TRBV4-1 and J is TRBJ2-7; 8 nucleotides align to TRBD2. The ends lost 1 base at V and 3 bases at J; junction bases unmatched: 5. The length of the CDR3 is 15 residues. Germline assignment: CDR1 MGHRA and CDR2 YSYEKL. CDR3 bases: TGCGCCAGCAGCCAAGTAACGGGGGGGGGCTACGAGCAGTACTTC. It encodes CASSQVTGGGYEQYF.

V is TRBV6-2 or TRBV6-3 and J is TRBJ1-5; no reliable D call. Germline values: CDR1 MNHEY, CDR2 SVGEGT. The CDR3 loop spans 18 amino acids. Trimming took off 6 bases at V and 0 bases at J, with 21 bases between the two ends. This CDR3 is CASSPPRRPSYSNQPQHF. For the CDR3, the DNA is TGTGCCAGCAGCCCTCCCAGGCGACCTTCATATAGCAATCAGCCCCAGCATTTT.

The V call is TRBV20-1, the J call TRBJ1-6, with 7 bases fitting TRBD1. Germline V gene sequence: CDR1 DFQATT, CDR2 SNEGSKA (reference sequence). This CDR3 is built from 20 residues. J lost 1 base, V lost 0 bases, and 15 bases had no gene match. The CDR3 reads CSARDPAQGGEWSYNSPLHF. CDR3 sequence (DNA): TGCAGTGCTAGAGATCCTGCTCAGGGGGGAGAGTGGTCCTATAATTCACCCCTCCACTTT.

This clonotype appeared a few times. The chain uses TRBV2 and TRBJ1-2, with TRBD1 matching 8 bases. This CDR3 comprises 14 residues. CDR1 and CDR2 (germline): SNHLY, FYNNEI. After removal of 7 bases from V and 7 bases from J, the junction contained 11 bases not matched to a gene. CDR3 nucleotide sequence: TGTGCCAGCACCGTATTCGGGACAGGAGCTGGCTACACCTTC. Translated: CASTVFGTGAGYTF.

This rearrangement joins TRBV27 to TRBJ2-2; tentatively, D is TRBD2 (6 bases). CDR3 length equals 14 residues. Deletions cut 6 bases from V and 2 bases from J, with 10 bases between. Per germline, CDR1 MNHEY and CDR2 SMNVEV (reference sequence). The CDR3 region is CASRRDLNTGELFF. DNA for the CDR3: TGTGCCAGCAGGCGGGACTTAAACACCGGGGAGCTGTTTTTT.

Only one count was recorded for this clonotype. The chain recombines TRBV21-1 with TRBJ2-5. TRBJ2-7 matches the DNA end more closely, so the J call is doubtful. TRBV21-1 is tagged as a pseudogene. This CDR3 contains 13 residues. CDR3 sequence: CARGTALYYEQYF. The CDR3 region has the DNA TGTGCCAGGGGGACAGCCCTTTACTACGAGCAGTACTTC.

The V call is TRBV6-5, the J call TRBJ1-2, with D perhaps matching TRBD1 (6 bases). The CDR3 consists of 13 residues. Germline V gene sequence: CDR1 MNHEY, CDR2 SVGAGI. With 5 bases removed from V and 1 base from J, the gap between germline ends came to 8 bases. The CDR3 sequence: CASSGRGNYGYTF. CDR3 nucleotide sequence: TGTGCCAGCAGTGGCAGGGGTAACTATGGCTACACCTTC.

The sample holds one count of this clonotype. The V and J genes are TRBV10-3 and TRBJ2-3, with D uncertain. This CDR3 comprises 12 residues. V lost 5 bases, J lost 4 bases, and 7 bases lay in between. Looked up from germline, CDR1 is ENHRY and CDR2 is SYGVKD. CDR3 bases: TGTGCCATCAGTCCGGTGCCAGATACGCAGTATTTT. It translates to CAISPVPDTQYF.

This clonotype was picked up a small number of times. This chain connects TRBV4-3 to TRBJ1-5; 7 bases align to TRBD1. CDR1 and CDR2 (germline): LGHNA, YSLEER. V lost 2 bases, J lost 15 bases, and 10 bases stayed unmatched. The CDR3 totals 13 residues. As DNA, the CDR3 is TGCGCCAGCAGCCAATCGCTTGACAGGGCCAGGCATTTT. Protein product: CASSQSLDRARHF.